This T cell receptor beta chain was sequenced in a study of control samples from healthy donors and cancer patients. TCRdb's copy holds only in-frame clones and misses some; the assay was immunoSEQ multiplex PCR. The table lists about 49,000 clones, 86% of them singletons. Germline V gene lookup returns CDR1 SGDLS and CDR2 YYNGEE. V was shortened by 2 bases and J by 11 bases, with 13 bases between the two germline ends. This CDR3 is built from 12 residues. The TCR comes from a woman between 50 and 59 years old with lung cancer. This chain connects TRBV9 to TRBJ1-2; D not resolved. The sample taken for sequencing was PBMCs. The CDR3 DNA reads as TGTGCCAGCAGCGTCGACGGGGATGAATACACCTTC. This codes for CASSVDGDEYTF. The full variable domain, rest sourced from reference TRBV9 and TRBJ1-2, is DSGVTQTPKHLITATGQRVTLRCSPRSGDLSVYWYQQSLDQGLQFLIQYYNGEERAKGNILERFSAQQFPDLHSELNLSSLELGDSALYFCASSVDGDEYTFGSGTRLTVV.